The 22 T cell receptor beta chains reported below all come from one sample, sequenced in a study of CD8+ T cells in alopecia areata. As the sequencing template, cDNA was produced by extracting RNA and reverse transcribing it. Repertoires were generated with immunoSEQ multiplex PCR, while TCRdb's copy carries only in-frame clones and drops some. Of 100,000 to 150,000 clones listed, more than 30% are singletons. Sample: CD4+ T cells sorted from blood. Receptors originate from a human donor with alopecia areata.

The chain recombines TRBV15 with TRBJ2-3; D remains unclear. Trimming shortened V by 0 bases and J by 0 bases, and 7 bases separated the two germline ends. The CDR3 has 15 amino acids. Germline CDR1 is LNHNV and CDR2 is YYDKDF (reference sequence). The CDR3 nucleotides are TGTGCCACCAGCAGAGATCGGGCTAGCACAGATACGCAGTATTTT. As protein: CATSRDRASTDTQYF.

A single count supports this clone. The rearrangement uses TRBV7-3 and TRBJ1-2; D gene uncertain. The CDR3 sequence is 13 residues long. V was clipped by 5 bases and J by 8 bases, with 15 bases between them. The germline V gene has CDR1 SGHTA and CDR2 FQGTGA. CDR3 in amino acids: CASSPGNLGGYTF. The DNA for the CDR3 is TGTGCCAGCAGCCCGGGCAACTTAGGAGGCTACACCTTC.

The chain is built from TRBV29-1 and TRBJ1-1; weak D call: TRBD1 (5 bases). Germline CDR1 reads SQVTM; CDR2 reads ANQGSEA. V was cut by 3 bases and J by 4 bases, with 12 bases left in between. The CDR3 is 13 residues long. CDR3 nucleotides: TGCAGCGTTGATGTCCAGGGAGGCACTGAAGCTTTCTTT. This translates into CSVDVQGGTEAFF.

The V and J genes are TRBV11-3 and TRBJ2-7; a possible D gene is TRBD2 (5 bases). This CDR3 contains 15 residues. CDR1 and CDR2 (germline): SGHNT, YENEEA. V dropped 2 bases and J dropped 1 base, with 12 bases sitting between them. The CDR3 spells CASSLWGANSYEQYF. The CDR3 DNA is TGTGCCAGCAGCTTATGGGGAGCGAATTCCTACGAGCAGTACTTC.

A few counts support this clone. The chain couples TRBV29-1 to TRBJ2-1; 11 nucleotides agree with TRBD2. CDR3 length equals 14 residues. The germline V gene encodes CDR1 SQVTM and CDR2 ANQGSEA. The ends lost 6 bases at V and 8 bases at J; junction bases unmatched: 9. DNA of the CDR3: TGCAGCGTCCTGACTAGCGGGATTAGGGATGAGCAGTTCTTC. It is translated as CSVLTSGIRDEQFF.

V usage is TRBV28 and J usage is TRBJ2-1; TRBD2 matches at 7 bases. Germline V gene sequence: CDR1 MDHEN, CDR2 SYDVKM. CDR3 length: 11 residues. V dropped 6 bases and J dropped 13; count of bases not matched to a gene: 6. The CDR3 DNA is TGTGCCAGCAGCTACCTAGCGGCCCAGTTCTTC. Amino acids: CASSYLAAQFF.

The J gene is TRBJ2-7, the V gene TRBV6-1, with 10 bases identical to TRBD1. The CDR3 contains 15 residues. Trimming took 6 bases from V and 2 from J; bases not matched to a gene: 7. CDR1 MNHNS and CDR2 SASEGT come from the germline V gene. The CDR3 protein is CASSPGGTGAYEQYF. The DNA of the CDR3 is TGTGCCAGCAGCCCTGGGGGGACAGGGGCCTACGAGCAGTACTTC.

This clone has just a few counts. The V and J genes are TRBV25-1 and TRBJ1-1, with D perhaps matching TRBD1 (6 bases). The CDR3 extends over 12 amino acids. Germline assignment: CDR1 MGHDK and CDR2 SYGVNS. V was trimmed by 3 bases and J by 10 bases, leaving 12 bases between them. CDR3 DNA: TGTGCCAGCAGTGAGGGGGGGGCTTCAGCTTTCTTT. It translates to CASSEGGASAFF.

This clone was detected only a few times. V is TRBV7-3 and J is TRBJ2-1; TRBD1 matches 10 bases. V gave up 4 bases and J gave up 2 bases; unmatched junction bases: 2. The CDR3 loop spans 15 amino acids. Germline V gene data show CDR1 as SGHTA and CDR2 as FQGTGA. The CDR3 sequence is CASSSGTGAYNEQFF. CDR3 nucleotides: TGTGCCAGCAGCTCCGGGACAGGGGCCTACAATGAGCAGTTCTTC.

This clone was seen a handful of times. CDR3 amino acids: CASSQDLVAGVYEQYF. The CDR3 DNA is TGTGCCAGCAGCCAAGATCTGGTAGCGGGAGTCTACGAGCAGTACTTC. V gene TRBV14 combines with J gene TRBJ2-7; TRBD2 matches at 9 bases. The trim removed 0 bases at V and 3 bases at J, leaving 6 bases unmatched. The length of the CDR3 is 16 residues. The germline gives CDR1 SGHDN, CDR2 FVKESK. The full variable domain, completed using reference TRBV14 and TRBJ2-7, is EAGVTQFPSHSVIEKGQTVTLRCDPISGHDNLYWYRRVMGKEIKFLLHFVKESKQDESGMPNNRFLAERTGGTYSTLKVQPAELEDSGVYFCASSQDLVAGVYEQYFGPGTRLTVT.

This chain joins TRBV4-1 and TRBJ2-4, with TRBD2 identical over 9 bases. V shed 1 base and J 1 base; nucleotides not matched to a gene: 11. In germline, CDR1 is MGHRA, CDR2 YSYEKL. This CDR3 has 19 amino acids. CDR3 nucleotides: TGCGCCAGCAGCCAAGGGGCTTTAGCGGGAGCGGCGGCCAAAAACATTCAGTACTTC. Its protein is CASSQGALAGAAAKNIQYF.

By share of the sample, this clone is medium-sized (0.01 to 0.1%). The chain is built from TRBV7-2 and TRBJ2-6; D uncertain. CDR3 length: 13 residues. Germline V gene lookup returns CDR1 SGHTA and CDR2 FQGNSA. V lost 3 bases, J lost 3 bases, and 3 bases lay in between. CDR3 in amino acids: CASSFFGANVLTF. CDR3 DNA: TGTGCCAGCAGCTTCTTTGGGGCCAACGTCCTGACTTTC.

The rearrangement joins TRBV4-2 to TRBJ2-3, with a weak D call TRBD2 (5 bases). V was trimmed by 1 base and J by 2 bases, leaving 13 bases between them. CDR1 and CDR2 (germline): LGHNA, YNFKEQ. The CDR3 is made up of 16 amino acids. The CDR3 coding sequence is TGTGCCAGCAGCCAAGTAACCGGGGAAGTCACAGATACGCAGTATTTT. Its translation is CASSQVTGEVTDTQYF.

The chain employs TRBV6-6 and TRBJ1-1; TRBD1 agrees at 10 bases. The CDR3 totals 14 residues. Unmatched junction bases numbered 0, after V lost 0 bases and J lost 5 bases. Germline lookup yields CDR1 MNHNY and CDR2 SVGAGI (reference sequence). DNA for the CDR3: TGTGCCAGCAGTTACTCGGACAGGGGGACTGAAGCTTTCTTT. This encodes CASSYSDRGTEAFF.

CDR3 region: CATSRGLAGGTDTQYF. CDR3 DNA sequence: TGTGCCACCAGCAGAGGACTAGCGGGAGGTACAGATACGCAGTATTTT. The chain carries TRBV15 and TRBJ2-3; the match to TRBD2 covers 13 bases. The V gene's germline CDR1 is LNHNV and CDR2 YYDKDF (reference sequence). The CDR3 consists of 16 residues. Germline trimming cut 1 base from V and 3 bases from J; bases unmatched to any gene: 1.

V is TRBV7-2 and J is TRBJ2-1; D is perhaps TRBD2 (5 bases). This CDR3 has 15 residues. The V end was cut by 1 base, the J end by 4 bases, with 11 bases between. Germline values: CDR1 SGHTA, CDR2 FQGNSA. This CDR3 reads CASSLGAGLYNEQFF. CDR3 coding DNA: TGTGCCAGCAGCTTAGGGGCAGGACTTTACAATGAGCAGTTCTTC.

CDR3: CASSPREGGEQFF. The CDR3 DNA sequence: TGCGCCAGCAGTCCCCGAGAGGGGGGTGAGCAGTTCTTC. J is TRBJ2-1 and V is TRBV23-1, with D possibly called TRBD1 or TRBD2 (6 bases each). TRBV23-1 is labeled an ORF, and its function is uncertain. Between the trimmed V and J ends, which lost 4 bases and 9 bases, there was a span of 13 bases. This CDR3 has 13 amino acids.

This clone turned up a few times. This chain links TRBV9 with TRBJ2-3; D is perhaps TRBD2 (5 bases). Germline CDR1 reads SGDLS; CDR2 reads YYNGEE. CDR3 length equals 14 residues. Trimming pared 4 bases from V and 0 bases from J, leaving 9 bases between. As DNA, the CDR3 is TGTGCCAGCAGCCAAGCGGCTAGCACAGATACGCAGTATTTT. The encoded protein is CASSQAASTDTQYF. The complete variable domain, with remaining parts taken from reference TRBV9 and TRBJ2-3, reads DSGVTQTPKHLITATGQRVTLRCSPRSGDLSVYWYQQSLDQGLQFLIQYYNGEERAKGNILERFSAQQFPDLHSELNLSSLELGDSALYFCASSQAASTDTQYFGPGTRLTVL.

This clone was counted a few times. This chain joins TRBV29-1 and TRBJ2-5; 7 nucleotides align to TRBD2. J gave up 5 bases and V 6 bases, and 12 bases lay outside the gene matches. The CDR3 is made up of 14 amino acids. Germline V gene data show CDR1 as SQVTM and CDR2 as ANQGSEA. CDR3 sequence (DNA): TGCAGCGTCGGGAGGACGGTTGATTGGGAGACCCAGTACTTC. Its translation is CSVGRTVDWETQYF.

V usage is TRBV29-1 and J usage is TRBJ2-5, with D tentatively TRBD1 (6 bases). Germline V CDR1 and CDR2: SQVTM, ANQGSEA. Trimming took 8 bases from V and 1 from J, leaving 14 bases between them. The CDR3 has 13 residues. Written as DNA, the CDR3 is TGCAGCTTATCGACAGGTAGCCAAGAGACCCAGTACTTC. Amino acid sequence: CSLSTGSQETQYF.

CDR3: CAWALPSTDTQYF. The DNA of the CDR3 is TGTGCCTGGGCTCTCCCTAGCACAGATACGCAGTATTTT. The chain couples TRBV30 to TRBJ2-3; D gene uncertain. The CDR3 length is 13 residues. CDR1 is GTSNPN, CDR2 SVGIG, per germline (reference sequence). V shed 5 bases and J shed 0 bases, with 9 bases lying between them.

This clone was detected a few times. This sequence joins TRBV18 and TRBJ1-5; a weak D match, TRBD1 (5 bases). CDR1 is KGHSH and CDR2 is LQKENI in the germline V gene. This CDR3 has 15 residues. V was trimmed by 6 bases and J by 2 bases, leaving 14 bases between them. The CDR3 sequence is CASSEGPRGNQPQHF. DNA of the CDR3: TGTGCCAGCTCTGAGGGGCCCCGTGGCAATCAGCCCCAGCATTTT.